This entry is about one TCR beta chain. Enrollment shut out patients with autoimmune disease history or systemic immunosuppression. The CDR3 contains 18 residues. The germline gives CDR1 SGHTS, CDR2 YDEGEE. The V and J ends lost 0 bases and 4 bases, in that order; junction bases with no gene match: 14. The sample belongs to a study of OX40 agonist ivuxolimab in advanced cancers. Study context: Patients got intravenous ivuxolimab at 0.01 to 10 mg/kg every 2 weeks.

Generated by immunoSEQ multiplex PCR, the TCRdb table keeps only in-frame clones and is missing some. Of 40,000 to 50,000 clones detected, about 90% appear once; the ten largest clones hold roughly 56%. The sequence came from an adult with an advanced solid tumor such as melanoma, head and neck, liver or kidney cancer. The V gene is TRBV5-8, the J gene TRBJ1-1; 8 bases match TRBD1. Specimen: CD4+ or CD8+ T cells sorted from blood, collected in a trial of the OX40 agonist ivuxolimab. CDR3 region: CASSLGPGGEWASTEAFF. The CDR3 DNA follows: TGTGCCAGCAGCTTGGGTCCAGGGGGCGAATGGGCGAGCACTGAAGCTTTCTTT. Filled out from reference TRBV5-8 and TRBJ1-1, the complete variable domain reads EAGVTQSPTHLIKTRGQQATLRCSPISGHTSVYWYQQALGLGLQFLLWYDEGEERNRGNFPPRFSGRQFPNYSSELNVNALELEDSALYLCASSLGPGGEWASTEAFFGQGTRLTVV.